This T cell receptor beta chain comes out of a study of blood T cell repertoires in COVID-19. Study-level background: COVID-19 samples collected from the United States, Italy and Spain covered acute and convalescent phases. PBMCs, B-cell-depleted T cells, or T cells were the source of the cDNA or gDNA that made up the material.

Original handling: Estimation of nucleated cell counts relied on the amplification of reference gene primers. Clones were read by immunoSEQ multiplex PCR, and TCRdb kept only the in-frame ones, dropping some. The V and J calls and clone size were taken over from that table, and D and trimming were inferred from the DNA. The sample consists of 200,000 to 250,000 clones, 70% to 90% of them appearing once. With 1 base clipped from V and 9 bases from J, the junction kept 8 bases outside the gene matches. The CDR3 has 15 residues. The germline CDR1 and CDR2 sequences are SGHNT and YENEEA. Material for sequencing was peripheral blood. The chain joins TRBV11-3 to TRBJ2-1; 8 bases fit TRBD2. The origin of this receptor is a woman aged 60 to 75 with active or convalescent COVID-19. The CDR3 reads CASSLGTSRRVEQFF. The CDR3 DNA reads TGTGCCAGCAGCTTAGGGACTAGCCGCCGGGTTGAGCAGTTCTTC.